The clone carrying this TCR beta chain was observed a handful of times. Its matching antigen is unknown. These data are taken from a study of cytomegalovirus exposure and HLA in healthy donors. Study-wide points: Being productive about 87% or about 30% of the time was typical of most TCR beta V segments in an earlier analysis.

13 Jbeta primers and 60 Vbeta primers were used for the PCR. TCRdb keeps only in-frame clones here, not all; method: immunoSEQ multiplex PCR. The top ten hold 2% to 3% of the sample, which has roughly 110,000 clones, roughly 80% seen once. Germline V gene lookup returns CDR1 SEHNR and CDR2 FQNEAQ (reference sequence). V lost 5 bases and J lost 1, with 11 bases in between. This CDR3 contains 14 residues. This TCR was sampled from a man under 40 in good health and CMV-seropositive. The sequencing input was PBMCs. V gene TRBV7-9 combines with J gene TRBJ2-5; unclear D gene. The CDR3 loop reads CASSLRLAQETQYF. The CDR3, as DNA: TGTGCCAGCAGCCTTCGACTGGCCCAAGAGACCCAGTACTTC.